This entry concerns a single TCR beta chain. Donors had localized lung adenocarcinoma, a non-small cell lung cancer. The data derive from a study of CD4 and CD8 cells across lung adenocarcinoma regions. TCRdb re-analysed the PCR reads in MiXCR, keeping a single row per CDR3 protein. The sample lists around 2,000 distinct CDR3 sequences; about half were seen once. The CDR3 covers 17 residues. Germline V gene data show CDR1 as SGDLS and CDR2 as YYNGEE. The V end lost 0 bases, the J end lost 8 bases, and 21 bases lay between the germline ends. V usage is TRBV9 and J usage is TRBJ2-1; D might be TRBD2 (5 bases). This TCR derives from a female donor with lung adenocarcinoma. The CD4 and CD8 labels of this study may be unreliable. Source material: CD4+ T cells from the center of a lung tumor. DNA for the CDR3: TGTGCCAGCAGCGTAGCTACGGGTTGGGTAGGAGGTGATGAGCAGTTCTTC. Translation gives CASSVATGWVGGDEQFF.